This TCR beta chain originates from a study of tumor-infiltrating lymphocytes in primary liver carcinoma. Total RNA (around 510 ng) served as template for TCR beta cDNA synthesis primed by a constant-region primer. TCR beta libraries came from three nested multiplex PCR rounds using slightly modified ARM-PCR. Two initial PCR rounds of about 9 cycles each paired TRBV1-TRBV30 forward primers with a C-beta reverse primer. MiXCR, applied by TCRdb to the multiplex PCR reads, yields one record per CDR3 protein. This repertoire shows about 48,000 distinct CDR3 sequences, 70% to 85% found once; its top ten account for about 30%. Concerning this clonotype: A read error may produce the germline difference seen at one junction end.

Each 20-30 mg portion of unsorted bulk tissue served as the source for co-extraction of RNA and DNA. The CDR3 loop spans 18 amino acids. In germline, CDR1 is MNHNS, CDR2 SASEGT. The sample was liver tumor tissue from sampling region 3. Subset noted: tumor region T3, left-lateral pole. The source is a middle-aged man with primary liver carcinoma and hepatitis B virus infection. J is TRBJ2-3 and V is TRBV6-1, with 8 bases matching TRBD2. The CDR3 bases are TGTACCAGCAGTGAACCAGCTAGCGGGCCATATAGCACAGATATGCAGTATTTT. It translates to CTSSEPASGPYSTDMQYF.